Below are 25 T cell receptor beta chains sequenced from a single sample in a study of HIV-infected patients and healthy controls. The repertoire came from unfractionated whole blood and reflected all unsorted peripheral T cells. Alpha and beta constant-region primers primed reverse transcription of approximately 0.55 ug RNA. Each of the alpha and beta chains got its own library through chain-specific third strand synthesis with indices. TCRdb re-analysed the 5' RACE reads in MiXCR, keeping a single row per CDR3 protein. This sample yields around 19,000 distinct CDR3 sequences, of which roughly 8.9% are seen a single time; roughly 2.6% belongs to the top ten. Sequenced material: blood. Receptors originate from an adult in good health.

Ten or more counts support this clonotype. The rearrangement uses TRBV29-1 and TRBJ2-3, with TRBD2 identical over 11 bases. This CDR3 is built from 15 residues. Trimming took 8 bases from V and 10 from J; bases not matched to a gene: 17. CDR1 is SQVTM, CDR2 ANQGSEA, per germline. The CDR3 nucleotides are TGCAGCTCCGCGGGGACTAGCGGTTCCGGGGGTTCGCAGTATTTT. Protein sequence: CSSAGTSGSGGSQYF.

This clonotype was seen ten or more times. CDR3 DNA sequence: TGTGCCAGCTCACCGGACGTGGTTATGTCAACAGATACGCAGTATTTT. Translated, it gives CASSPDVVMSTDTQYF. The genes are TRBV18 and TRBJ2-3; D not resolved. The germline gives CDR1 KGHSH, CDR2 LQKENI. This CDR3 region has 16 residues. Trimming cost V 3 bases and J 3 bases, with 16 bases left between them.

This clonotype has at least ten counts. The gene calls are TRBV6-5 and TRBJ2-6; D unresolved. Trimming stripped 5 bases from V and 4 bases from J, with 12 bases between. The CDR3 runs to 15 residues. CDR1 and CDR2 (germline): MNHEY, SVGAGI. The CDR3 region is CASSPRADGANVLTF. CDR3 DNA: TGTGCCAGCAGTCCCCGGGCTGACGGGGCCAACGTCCTGACTTTC.

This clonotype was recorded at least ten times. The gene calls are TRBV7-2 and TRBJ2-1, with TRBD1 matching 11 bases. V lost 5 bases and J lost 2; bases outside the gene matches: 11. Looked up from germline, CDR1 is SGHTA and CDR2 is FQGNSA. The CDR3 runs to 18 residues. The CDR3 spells CASSLRTGGASAYNEQFF. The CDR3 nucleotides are TGTGCCAGCAGCCTAAGGACAGGGGGCGCGTCCGCCTACAATGAGCAGTTCTTC.

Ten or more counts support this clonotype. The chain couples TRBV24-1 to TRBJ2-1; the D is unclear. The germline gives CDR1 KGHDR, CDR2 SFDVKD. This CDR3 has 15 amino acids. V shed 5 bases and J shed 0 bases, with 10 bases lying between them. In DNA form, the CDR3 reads TGTGCCACCAGTGGGCATCAAAGCTCCTACAATGAGCAGTTCTTC. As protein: CATSGHQSSYNEQFF.

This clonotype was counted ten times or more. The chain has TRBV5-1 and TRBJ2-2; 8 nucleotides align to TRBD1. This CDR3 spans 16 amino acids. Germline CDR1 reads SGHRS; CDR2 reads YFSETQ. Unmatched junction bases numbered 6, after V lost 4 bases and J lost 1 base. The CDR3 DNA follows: TGCGCCAGCAGCATCCGACAGGGGAGGAACACCGGGGAGCTGTTTTTT. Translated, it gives CASSIRQGRNTGELFF.

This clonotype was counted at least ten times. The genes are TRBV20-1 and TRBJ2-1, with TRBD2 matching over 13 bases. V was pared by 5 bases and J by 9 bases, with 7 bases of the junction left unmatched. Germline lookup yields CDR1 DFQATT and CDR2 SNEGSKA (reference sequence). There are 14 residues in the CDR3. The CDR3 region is CSALLAGGTPEQFF. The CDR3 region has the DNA TGCAGTGCTTTACTAGCGGGAGGGACCCCTGAGCAGTTCTTC.

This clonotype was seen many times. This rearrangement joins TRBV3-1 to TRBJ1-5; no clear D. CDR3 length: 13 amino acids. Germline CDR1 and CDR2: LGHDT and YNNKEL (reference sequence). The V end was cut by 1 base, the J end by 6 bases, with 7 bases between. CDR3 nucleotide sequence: TGTGCCAGCAGCCAAGGAGGGTCTCAGCCCCAGCATTTT. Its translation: CASSQGGSQPQHF.

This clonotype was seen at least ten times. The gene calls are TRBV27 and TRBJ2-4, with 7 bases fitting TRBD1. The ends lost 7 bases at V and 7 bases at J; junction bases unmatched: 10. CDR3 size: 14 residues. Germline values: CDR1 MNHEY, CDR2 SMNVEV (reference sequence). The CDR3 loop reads CASTPRRGGNIQYF. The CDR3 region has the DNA TGTGCCAGCACCCCTAGGAGAGGGGGCAACATTCAGTACTTC.

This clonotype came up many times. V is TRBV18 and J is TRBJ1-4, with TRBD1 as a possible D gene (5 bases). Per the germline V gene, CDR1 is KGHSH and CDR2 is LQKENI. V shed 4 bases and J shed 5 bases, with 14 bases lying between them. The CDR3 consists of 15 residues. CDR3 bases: TGTGCCAGCTCACTACAACAGGCGGAAAATGAAAAACTGTTTTTT. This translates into CASSLQQAENEKLFF.

The DNA for the CDR3 is TGTGCCAGCAGTTTCGGGGGCAGCTTGTATTCACCCCTCCACTTT. It yields the protein CASSFGGSLYSPLHF. V usage is TRBV12-3 or TRBV12-4 and J usage is TRBJ1-6; D is perhaps TRBD1 (6 bases). The CDR3 is made up of 15 amino acids. V was pared by 3 bases and J by 8 bases, with 14 bases between.

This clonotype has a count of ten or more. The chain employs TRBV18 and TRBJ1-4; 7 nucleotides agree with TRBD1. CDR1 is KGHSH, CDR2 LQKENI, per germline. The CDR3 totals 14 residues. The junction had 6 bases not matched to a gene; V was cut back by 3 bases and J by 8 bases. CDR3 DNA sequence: TGTGCCAGCTCACCTACAGGGGCTGAGGAAAAACTGTTTTTT. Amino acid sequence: CASSPTGAEEKLFF.

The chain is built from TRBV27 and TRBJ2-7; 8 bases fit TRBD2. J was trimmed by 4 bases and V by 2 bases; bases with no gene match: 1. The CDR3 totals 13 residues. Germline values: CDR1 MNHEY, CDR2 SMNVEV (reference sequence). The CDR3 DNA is TGTGCCAGCAGTTTAGGACTAGCTTACGAGCAGTACTTC. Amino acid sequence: CASSLGLAYEQYF.

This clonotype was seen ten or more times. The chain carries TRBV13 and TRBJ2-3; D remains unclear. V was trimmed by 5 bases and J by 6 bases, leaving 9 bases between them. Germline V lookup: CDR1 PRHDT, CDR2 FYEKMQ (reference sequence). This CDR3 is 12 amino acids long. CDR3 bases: TGTGCCAGCAGCACCGTGTCGGATACGCAGTATTTT. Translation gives CASSTVSDTQYF.

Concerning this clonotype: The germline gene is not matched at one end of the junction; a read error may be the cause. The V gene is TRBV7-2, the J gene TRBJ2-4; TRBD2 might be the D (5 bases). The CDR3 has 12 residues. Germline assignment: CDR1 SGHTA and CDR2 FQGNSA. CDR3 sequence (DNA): TGTGCCAGCAGCTTCGGAGAGGGTCGGTATCAATTC. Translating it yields CASSFGEGRYQF.

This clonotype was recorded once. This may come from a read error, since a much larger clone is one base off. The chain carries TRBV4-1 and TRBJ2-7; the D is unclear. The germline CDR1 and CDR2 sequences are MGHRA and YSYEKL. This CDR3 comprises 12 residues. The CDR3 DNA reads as TGCACCAGCAGCCAAGGCAGCGACGAGCAGTACTTC. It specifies CTSSQGSDEQYF.

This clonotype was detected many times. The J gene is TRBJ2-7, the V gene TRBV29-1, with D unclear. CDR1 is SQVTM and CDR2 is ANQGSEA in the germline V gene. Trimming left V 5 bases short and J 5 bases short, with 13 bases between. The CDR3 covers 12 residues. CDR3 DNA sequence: TGCAGCGTTAAACGGGCGGCCGACGAGCAGTACTTC. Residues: CSVKRAADEQYF.

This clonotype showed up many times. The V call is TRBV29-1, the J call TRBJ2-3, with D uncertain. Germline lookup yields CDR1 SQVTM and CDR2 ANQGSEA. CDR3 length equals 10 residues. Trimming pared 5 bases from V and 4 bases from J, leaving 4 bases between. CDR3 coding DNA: TGCAGCGTTCTAGCAGATACGCAGTATTTT. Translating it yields CSVLADTQYF.

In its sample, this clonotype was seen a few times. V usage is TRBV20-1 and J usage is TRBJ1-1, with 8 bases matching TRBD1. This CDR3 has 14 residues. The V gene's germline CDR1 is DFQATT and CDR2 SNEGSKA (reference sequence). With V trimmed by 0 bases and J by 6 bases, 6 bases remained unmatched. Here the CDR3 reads CSARDYRGTSEAFF. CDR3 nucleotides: TGCAGTGCTAGAGATTACAGGGGGACCTCTGAAGCTTTCTTT.

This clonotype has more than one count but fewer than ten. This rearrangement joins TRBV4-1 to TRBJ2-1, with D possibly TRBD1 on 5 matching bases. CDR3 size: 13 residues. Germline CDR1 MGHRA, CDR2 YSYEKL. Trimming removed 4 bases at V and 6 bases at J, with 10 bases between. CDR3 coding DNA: TGCGCCAGCAGCCGTGGGGCAAGCAATGAGCAGTTCTTC. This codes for CASSRGASNEQFF.

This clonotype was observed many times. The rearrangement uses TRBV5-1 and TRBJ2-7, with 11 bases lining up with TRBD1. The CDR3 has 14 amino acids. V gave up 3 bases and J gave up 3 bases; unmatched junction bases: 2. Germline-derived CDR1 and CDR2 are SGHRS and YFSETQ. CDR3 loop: CASSSGQGDYEQYF. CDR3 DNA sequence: TGCGCCAGCAGCTCGGGACAGGGGGACTACGAGCAGTACTTC.

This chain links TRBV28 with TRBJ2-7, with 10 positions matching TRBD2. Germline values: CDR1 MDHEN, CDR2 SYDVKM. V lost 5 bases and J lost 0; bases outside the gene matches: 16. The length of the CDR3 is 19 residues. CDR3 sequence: CASSPLGLAGVQYSYEQYF. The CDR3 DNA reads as TGTGCCAGCAGTCCCTTGGGTCTAGCGGGGGTACAATACTCCTACGAGCAGTACTTC. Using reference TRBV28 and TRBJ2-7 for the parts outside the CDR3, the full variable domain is DVKVTQSSRYLVKRTGEKVFLECVQDMDHENMFWYRQDPGLGLRLIYFSYDVKMKEKGDIPEGYSVSREKKERFSLILESASTNQTSMYLCASSPLGLAGVQYSYEQYFGPGTRLTVT.

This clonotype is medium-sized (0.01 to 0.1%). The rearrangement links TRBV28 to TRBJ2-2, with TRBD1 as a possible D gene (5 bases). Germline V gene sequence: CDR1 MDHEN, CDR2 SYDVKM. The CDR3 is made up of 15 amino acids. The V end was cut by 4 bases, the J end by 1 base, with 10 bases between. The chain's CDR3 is CASSYRQLNTGELFF. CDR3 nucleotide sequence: TGTGCCAGCAGTTACAGACAGCTGAACACCGGGGAGCTGTTTTTT.

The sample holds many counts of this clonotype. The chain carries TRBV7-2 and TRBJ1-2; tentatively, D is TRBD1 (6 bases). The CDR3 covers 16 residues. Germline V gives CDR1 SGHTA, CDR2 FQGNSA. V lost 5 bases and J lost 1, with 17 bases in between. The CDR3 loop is CASSPGGGGINYGYTF. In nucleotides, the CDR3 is TGTGCCAGCAGCCCCGGTGGAGGGGGAATTAACTATGGCTACACCTTC. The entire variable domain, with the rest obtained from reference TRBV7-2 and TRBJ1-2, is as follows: GAGVSQSPSNKVTEKGKDVELRCDPISGHTALYWYRQSLGQGLEFLIYFQGNSAPDKSGLPSDRFSAERTGGSVSTLTIQRTQQEDSAVYLCASSPGGGGINYGYTFGSGTRLTVV.

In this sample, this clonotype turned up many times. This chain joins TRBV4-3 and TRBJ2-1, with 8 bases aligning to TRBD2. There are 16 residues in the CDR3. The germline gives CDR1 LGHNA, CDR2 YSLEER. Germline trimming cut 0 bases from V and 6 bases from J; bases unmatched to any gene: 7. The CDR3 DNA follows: TGCGCCAGCAGCCAAGATAGAGCGGGAGCCCCCAATGAGCAGTTCTTC. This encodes CASSQDRAGAPNEQFF.